This TCR beta chain was captured by sequencing in a study of post-analysis software for immune sequencing data. Carried by the TCR beta cDNA libraries were unique molecular identifiers. TCRdb re-analysed the PCR reads in MiXCR, keeping a single row per CDR3 protein. The sample carries hundreds of thousands of distinct CDR3 sequences, 36% recorded once. Worth noting for this clonotype: Its antigen remains unknown.

V lost 2 bases, J lost 9 bases, and 5 bases stayed unmatched. Germline V gene data show CDR1 as SQVTM and CDR2 as ANQGSEA. This CDR3 comprises 14 residues. Notes on the study in general: By F measure, strong co-clustering occurred among samples prepared in the same batch. Comparison with controls showed significantly lower normalized Chao1 diversity in multiple sclerosis patients. Higher frequency in patients than in controls was seen for about 5 TRBV segments, with TRBV5-6, TRBV5-1 and TRBV20-1 among them.

V is TRBV29-1 and J is TRBJ2-1; 12 bases agree with TRBD1. This TCR came from a girl aged 5 to 17 with multiple sclerosis. Sequencing was done on a sample of blood. CDR3 sequence reads: CSVERGQGAGEQFF. In DNA, the CDR3 is TGCAGCGTTGAAAGGGGACAGGGGGCTGGTGAGCAGTTCTTC.